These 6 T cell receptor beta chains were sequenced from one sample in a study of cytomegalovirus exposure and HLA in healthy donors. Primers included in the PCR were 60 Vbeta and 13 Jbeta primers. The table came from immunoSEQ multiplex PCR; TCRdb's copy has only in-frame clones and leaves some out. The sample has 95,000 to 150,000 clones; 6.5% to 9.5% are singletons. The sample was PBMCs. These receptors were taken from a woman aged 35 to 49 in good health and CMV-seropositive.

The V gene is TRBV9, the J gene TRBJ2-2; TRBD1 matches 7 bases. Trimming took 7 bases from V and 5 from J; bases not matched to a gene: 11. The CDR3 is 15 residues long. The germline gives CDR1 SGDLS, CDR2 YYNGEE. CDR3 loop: CASSIAGTATGELFF. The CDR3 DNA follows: TGTGCCAGCTCGATCGCCGGGACAGCGACCGGGGAGCTGTTTTTT.

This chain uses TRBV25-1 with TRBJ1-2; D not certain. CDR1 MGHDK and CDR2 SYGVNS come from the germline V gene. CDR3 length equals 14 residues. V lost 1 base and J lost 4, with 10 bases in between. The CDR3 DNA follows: TGTGCCAGCAGTGAATTTGACGGACTCTATGGCTACACCTTC. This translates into CASSEFDGLYGYTF.

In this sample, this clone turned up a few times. The CDR3 region has the DNA TGTGCCAGCAGTGAATGGGGGACAGGGAACGGCTACACCTTC. It codes for CASSEWGTGNGYTF. This rearrangement joins TRBV6-1 to TRBJ1-2; TRBD1 matches at 9 bases. Trimming at V came to 2 bases and at J to 8 bases, leaving 6 bases not matched to a gene. CDR3 length: 14 amino acids. CDR1 MNHNS and CDR2 SASEGT come from the germline V gene.

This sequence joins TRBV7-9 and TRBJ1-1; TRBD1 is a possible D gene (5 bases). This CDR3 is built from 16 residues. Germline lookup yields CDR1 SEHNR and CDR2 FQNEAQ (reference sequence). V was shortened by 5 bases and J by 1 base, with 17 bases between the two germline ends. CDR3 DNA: TGTGCCAGCAGCCCTTCAGGGCGTTGGAAGAACACTGAAGCTTTCTTT. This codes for CASSPSGRWKNTEAFF.

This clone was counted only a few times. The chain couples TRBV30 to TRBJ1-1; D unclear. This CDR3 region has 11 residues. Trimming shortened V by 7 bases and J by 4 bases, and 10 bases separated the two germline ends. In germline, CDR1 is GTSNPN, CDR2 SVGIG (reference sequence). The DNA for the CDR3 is TGTGCCTCCTTCTTCGGCACTGAAGCTTTCTTT. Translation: CASFFGTEAFF. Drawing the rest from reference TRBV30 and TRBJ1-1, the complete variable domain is SQTIHQWPATLVQPVGSPLSLECTVEGTSNPNLYWYRQAAGRGLQLLFYSVGIGQISSEVPQNLSASRPQDRQFILSSKKLLLSDSGFYLCASFFGTEAFFGQGTRLTVV.

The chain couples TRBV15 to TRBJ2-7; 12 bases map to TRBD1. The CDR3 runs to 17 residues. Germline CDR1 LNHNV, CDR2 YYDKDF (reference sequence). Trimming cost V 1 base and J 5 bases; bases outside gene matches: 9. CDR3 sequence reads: CATSRAFPGTGGHEQYF. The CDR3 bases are TGTGCCACCAGCAGAGCTTTTCCCGGGACAGGGGGCCACGAGCAGTACTTC. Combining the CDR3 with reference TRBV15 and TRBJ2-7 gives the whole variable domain DAMVIQNPRYQVTQFGKPVTLSCSQTLNHNVMYWYQQKSSQAPKLLFHYYDKDFNNEADTPDNFQSRRPNTSFCFLDIRSPGLGDTAMYLCATSRAFPGTGGHEQYFGPGTRLTVT.